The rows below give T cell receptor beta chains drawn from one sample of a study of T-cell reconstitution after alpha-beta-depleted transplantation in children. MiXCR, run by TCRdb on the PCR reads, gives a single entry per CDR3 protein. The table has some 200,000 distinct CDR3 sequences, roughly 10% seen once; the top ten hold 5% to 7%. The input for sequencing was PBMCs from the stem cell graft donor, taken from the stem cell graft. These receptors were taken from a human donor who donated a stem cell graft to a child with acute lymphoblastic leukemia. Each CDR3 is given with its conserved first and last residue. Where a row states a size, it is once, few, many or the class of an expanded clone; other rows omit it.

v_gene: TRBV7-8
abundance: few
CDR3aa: CASSYSLTLAKNIQYF

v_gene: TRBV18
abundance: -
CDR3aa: CASFIQETQYF

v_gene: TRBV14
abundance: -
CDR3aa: CASSLYRGGTEAFF

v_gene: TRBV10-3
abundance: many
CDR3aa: CAIRGTGLAGNEQYF

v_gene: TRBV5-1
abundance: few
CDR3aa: CASSSGASSGNTIYF

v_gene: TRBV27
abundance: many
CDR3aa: CASMEIWTLNTEAFF

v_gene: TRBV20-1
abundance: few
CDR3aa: CSAGGTGTSGGAQETQYF

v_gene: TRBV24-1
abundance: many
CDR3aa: CATSDSPDPGELFF

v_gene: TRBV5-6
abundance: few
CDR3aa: CASSLQTRGRSEAFF

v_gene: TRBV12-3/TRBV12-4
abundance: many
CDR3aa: CASSFRGTGANVLTF

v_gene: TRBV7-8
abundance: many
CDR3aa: CASSLGHPNTEAFF

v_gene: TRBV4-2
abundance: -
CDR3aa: CASSQEDRGNTGELFF

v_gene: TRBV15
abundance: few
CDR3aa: CATSRDFWDRNYGYTF

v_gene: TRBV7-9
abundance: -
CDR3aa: CAPGNTGELFF

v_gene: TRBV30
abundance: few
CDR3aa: CAWTAGLFDGYTF

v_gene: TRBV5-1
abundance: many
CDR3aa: CASSFSIGGDNEQFF

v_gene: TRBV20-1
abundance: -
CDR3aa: CSFYPADRGLSSYGYTF

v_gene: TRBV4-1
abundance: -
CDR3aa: CASSPYQTQKAYSGNTIYF

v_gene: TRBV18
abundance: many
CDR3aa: CASSPPSNPPYNEQFF

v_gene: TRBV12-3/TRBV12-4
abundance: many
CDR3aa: CASSQGTSGVADTQYF

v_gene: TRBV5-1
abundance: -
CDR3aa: CASSLALSSGGETQYF

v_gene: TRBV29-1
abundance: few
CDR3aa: CSGSRGSNTGELFF

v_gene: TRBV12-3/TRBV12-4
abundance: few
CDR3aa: CASSLPQTGELFF

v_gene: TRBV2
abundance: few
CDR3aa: CASSEVIGVYQPQHF

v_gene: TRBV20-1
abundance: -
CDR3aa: CSATPGLRRGVYGYTF

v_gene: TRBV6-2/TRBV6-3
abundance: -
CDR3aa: CASSYTIYGYTF